This T cell receptor (beta chain) is from a study of glioma-infiltrating T cells after dendritic cell vaccination. Study in general: Autologous tumor lysate-pulsed dendritic cell vaccination was given between 2003 and 2012. Dendritic cells derived from monocytes and pulsed with autologous tumor lysate formed the vaccine.

Time point specified: after dendritic cell vaccination, including at tumor progression/relapse. Details on this clone: Its antigen is as yet unknown.

Clones were sequenced by immunoSEQ multiplex PCR, and TCRdb holds only the in-frame ones, with some missing. Counted here are tens of thousands of clones, about 80% occurring once; the ten biggest clones make up 15% to 18%. General study findings and limits: Few patients contributed both blood and tumor specimens.

Germline values: CDR1 SNHLY, CDR2 FYNNEI. V lost 6 bases and J 8 bases, leaving 11 bases between the germline ends. The CDR3 has 12 amino acids. The rearrangement links TRBV2 to TRBJ2-1, with TRBD1 as a possible D gene (5 bases). The material was blood, obtained after dendritic cell vaccination. The sequence was collected from a human donor with glioblastoma. The CDR3 DNA reads as TGTGCCAGCAGAACCGACAGCGATGAGCAGTTCTTC. It translates to CASRTDSDEQFF.